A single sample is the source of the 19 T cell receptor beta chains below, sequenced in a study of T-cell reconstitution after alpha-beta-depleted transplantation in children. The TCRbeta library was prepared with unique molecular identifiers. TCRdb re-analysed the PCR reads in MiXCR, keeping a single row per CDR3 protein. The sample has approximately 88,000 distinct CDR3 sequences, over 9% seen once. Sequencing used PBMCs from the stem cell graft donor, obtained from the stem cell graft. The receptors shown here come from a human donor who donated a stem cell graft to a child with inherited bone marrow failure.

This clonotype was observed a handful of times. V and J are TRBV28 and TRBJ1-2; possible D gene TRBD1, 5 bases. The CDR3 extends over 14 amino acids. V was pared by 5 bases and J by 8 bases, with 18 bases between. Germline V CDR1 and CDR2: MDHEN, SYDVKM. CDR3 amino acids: CASSPLTAAGGYTF. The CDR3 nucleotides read TGTGCCAGCAGTCCGTTGACAGCCGCGGGCGGCTACACCTTC.

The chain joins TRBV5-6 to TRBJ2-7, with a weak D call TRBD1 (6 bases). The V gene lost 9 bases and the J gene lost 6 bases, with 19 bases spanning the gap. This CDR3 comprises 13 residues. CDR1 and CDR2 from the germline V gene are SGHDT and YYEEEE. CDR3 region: CAMSTGPRGEQYF. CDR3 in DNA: TGTGCCATGAGCACCGGCCCCAGGGGCGAGCAGTACTTC.

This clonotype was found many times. CDR3 DNA sequence: TGTGCCAGCAGCTCACGGACAGCTAGCACAGATACGCAGTATTTT. Translated: CASSSRTASTDTQYF. The V and J genes are TRBV13 and TRBJ2-3, with D perhaps matching TRBD1 (6 bases). From germline, CDR1 is PRHDT and CDR2 FYEKMQ (reference sequence). The V end was cut by 4 bases, the J end by 0 bases, with 11 bases between. CDR3 length equals 15 residues.

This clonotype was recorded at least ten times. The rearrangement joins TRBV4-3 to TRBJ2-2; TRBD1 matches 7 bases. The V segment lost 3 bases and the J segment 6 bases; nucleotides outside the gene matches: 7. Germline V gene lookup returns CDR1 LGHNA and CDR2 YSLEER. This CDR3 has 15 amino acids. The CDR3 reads CASSQTTGWAGELFF. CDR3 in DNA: TGCGCCAGCAGCCAGACGACAGGGTGGGCCGGGGAGCTGTTTTTT.

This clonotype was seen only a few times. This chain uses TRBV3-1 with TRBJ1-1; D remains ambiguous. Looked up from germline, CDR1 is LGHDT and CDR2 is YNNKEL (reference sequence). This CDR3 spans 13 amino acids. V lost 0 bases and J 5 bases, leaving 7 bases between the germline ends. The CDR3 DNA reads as TGTGCCAGCAGCCAAGAGAGGACGACTGAAGCTTTCTTT. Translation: CASSQERTTEAFF.

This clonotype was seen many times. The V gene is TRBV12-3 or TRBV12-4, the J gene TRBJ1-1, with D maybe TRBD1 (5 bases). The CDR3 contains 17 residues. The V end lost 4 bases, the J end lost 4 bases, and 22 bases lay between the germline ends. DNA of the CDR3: TGTGCCAGCAGTTCGATACGGGCGTCAGGGAGTGGCACTGAAGCTTTCTTT. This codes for CASSSIRASGSGTEAFF.

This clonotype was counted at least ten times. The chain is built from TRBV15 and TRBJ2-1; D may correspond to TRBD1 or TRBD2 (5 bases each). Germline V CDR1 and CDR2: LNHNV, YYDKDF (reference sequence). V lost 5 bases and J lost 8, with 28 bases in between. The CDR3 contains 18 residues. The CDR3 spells CATSDKTPLRGLPHEQFF. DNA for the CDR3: TGTGCCACCAGCGATAAAACACCGTTGAGGGGCTTACCCCATGAGCAGTTCTTC.

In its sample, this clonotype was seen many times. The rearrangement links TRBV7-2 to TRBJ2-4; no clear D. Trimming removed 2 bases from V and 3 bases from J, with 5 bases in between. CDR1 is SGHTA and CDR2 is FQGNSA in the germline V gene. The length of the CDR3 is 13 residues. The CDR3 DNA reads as TGTGCCAGCAGCTTATACGTCAAAAACATTCAGTACTTC. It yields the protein CASSLYVKNIQYF.

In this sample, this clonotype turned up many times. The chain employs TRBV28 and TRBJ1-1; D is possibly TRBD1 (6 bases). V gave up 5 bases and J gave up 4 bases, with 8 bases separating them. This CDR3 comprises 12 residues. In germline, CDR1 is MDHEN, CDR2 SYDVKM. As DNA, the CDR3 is TGTGCCAGCAGTCCAGGGGTCACTGAAGCTTTCTTT. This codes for CASSPGVTEAFF.

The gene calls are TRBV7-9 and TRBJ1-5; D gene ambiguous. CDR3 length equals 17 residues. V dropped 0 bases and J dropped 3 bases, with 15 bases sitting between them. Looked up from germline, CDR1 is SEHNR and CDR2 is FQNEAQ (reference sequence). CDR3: CASSLAPGPEPNQPQHF. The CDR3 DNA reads TGTGCCAGCAGCTTAGCGCCCGGTCCCGAACCCAATCAGCCCCAGCATTTT.

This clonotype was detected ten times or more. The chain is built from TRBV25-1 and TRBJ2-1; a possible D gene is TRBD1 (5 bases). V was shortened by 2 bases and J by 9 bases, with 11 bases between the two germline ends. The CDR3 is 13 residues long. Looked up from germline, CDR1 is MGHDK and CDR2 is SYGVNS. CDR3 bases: TGTGCCAGCAGTGAACGCAGGGAAAGTGAGCAGTTCTTC. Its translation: CASSERRESEQFF.

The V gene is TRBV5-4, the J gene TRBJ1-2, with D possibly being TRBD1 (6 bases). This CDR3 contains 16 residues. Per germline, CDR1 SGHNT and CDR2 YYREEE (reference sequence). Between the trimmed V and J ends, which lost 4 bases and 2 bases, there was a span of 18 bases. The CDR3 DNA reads TGTGCCAGCAGCCCCTTAATGACAGGTTTCAACTATGGCTACACCTTC. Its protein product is CASSPLMTGFNYGYTF.

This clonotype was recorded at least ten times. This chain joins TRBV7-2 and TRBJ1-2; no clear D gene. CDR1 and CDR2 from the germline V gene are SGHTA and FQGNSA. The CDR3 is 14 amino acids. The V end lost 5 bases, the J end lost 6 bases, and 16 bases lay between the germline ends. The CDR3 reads CASSPETRVNGYTF. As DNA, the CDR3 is TGTGCCAGCAGCCCGGAGACGAGAGTGAATGGCTACACCTTC.

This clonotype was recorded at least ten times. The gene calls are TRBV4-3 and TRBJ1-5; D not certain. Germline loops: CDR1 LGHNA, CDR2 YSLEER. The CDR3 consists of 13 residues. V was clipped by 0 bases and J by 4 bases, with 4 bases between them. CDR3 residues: CASSQDWNQPQHF. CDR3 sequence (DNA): TGCGCCAGCAGCCAAGACTGGAATCAGCCCCAGCATTTT.

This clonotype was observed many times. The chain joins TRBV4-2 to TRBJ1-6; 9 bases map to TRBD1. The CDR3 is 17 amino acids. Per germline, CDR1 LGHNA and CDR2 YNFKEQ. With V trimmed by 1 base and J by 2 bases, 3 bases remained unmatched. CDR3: CASSQGQGGAYNSPLHF. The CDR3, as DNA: TGTGCCAGCAGCCAAGGACAGGGGGGTGCCTATAATTCACCCCTCCACTTT.

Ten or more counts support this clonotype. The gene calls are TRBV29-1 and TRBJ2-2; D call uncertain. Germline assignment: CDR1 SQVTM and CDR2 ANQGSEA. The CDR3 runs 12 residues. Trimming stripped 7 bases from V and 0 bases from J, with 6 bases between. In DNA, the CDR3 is TGCAGCGGTAGAGCGAACACCGGGGAGCTGTTTTTT. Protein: CSGRANTGELFF.

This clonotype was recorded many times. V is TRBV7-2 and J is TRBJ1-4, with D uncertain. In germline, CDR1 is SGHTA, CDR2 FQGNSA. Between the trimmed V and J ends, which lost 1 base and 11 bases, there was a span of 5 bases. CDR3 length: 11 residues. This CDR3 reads CASSLGGKLFF. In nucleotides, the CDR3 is TGTGCCAGCAGCTTAGGAGGGAAACTGTTTTTT.

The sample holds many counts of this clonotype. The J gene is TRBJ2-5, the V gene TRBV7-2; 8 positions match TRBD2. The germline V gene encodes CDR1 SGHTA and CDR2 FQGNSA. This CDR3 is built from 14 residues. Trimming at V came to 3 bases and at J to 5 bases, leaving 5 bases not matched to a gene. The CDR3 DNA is TGTGCCAGCAGCTTGCTTGGACTAGCTGAGACCCAGTACTTC. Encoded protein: CASSLLGLAETQYF. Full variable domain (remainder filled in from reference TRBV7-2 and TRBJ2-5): GAGVSQSPSNKVTEKGKDVELRCDPISGHTALYWYRQSLGQGLEFLIYFQGNSAPDKSGLPSDRFSAERTGGSVSTLTIQRTQQEDSAVYLCASSLLGLAETQYFGPGTRLLVL.

The CDR3 coding sequence is TGTGCCAGCAGCCTCGACAGGAACTTAGATACGCAGTATTTT. This codes for CASSLDRNLDTQYF. The gene calls are TRBV7-3 and TRBJ2-3, with D possibly being TRBD1 (6 bases). Germline V gene sequence: CDR1 SGHTA, CDR2 FQGTGA. Trimming removed 5 bases from V and 5 bases from J, with 14 bases in between. The CDR3 runs to 14 residues.